Listed below are T cell receptor beta chains from one sample, sequenced in a study of blood T cell repertoires in COVID-19. Repertoires were generated with immunoSEQ multiplex PCR, while TCRdb's copy carries only in-frame clones and drops some. This table holds about 200,000 clones, 84% found once. Sequences were obtained from peripheral blood. The receptors stem from a human donor in a cohort sampled during active COVID-19. Both conserved end residues are part of each CDR3. The D gene is left open where the match is weak. Clone size appears in some rows only: once, few, many, or a class for an expanded clone.

CDR3 DNA: TGCAGCGTCGCAATCCGCCTAGCGGGAGGCACCGGGGAGCTGTTTTTT
CDR3 protein: CSVAIRLAGGTGELFF
clone size: few
J gene: TRBJ2-2
V gene: TRBV29-1
D gene: TRBD2
CDR3 length: 16

CDR3 DNA: TGTGCCAGCAGTTACTCCGTCAGGCTGAGCGGGGAGCTGTTTTTT
CDR3 protein: CASSYSVRLSGELFF
clone size: once
J gene: TRBJ2-2
V gene: TRBV6-5
D gene: .
CDR3 length: 15

CDR3 DNA: TGCGCCAGCAGCCAGGGACAGAACCAAGTTTTTAGCAATCAGCCCCAGCATTTT
CDR3 protein: CASSQGQNQVFSNQPQHF
clone size: .
J gene: TRBJ1-5
V gene: TRBV4-1
D gene: TRBD1
CDR3 length: 18

CDR3 DNA: TGTGCCAGCTCACCCTTGACAGGCGACAATCAGCCCCAGCATTTT
CDR3 protein: CASSPLTGDNQPQHF
clone size: .
J gene: TRBJ1-5
V gene: TRBV18
D gene: .
CDR3 length: 15

CDR3 DNA: TGTGCCAGCAGTACCCTGGGACAGTCCTACGAGCAGTACTTC
CDR3 protein: CASSTLGQSYEQYF
clone size: .
J gene: TRBJ2-7
V gene: TRBV6-5
D gene: TRBD1
CDR3 length: 14

CDR3 DNA: TGTGCCAGCGGAACAGGGGGAGGCTGGGCTGAAGCTTTCTTT
CDR3 protein: CASGTGGGWAEAFF
clone size: .
J gene: TRBJ1-1
V gene: TRBV28
D gene: TRBD1
CDR3 length: 14

CDR3 DNA: TGTGCCAGCAGGACCCAGGGGGCCCACGAGCAGTACTTC
CDR3 protein: CASRTQGAHEQYF
clone size: .
J gene: TRBJ2-7
V gene: TRBV27
D gene: TRBD1
CDR3 length: 13

CDR3 DNA: TGTGCCAGCAGCTTAGCTCGGGTCGGACAGGCTTATAGCAATCAGCCCCAGCATTTT
CDR3 protein: CASSLARVGQAYSNQPQHF
clone size: once
J gene: TRBJ1-5
V gene: TRBV7-8
D gene: TRBD1
CDR3 length: 19

CDR3 DNA: TGTGCCAGCACGGGACAGGGATATGGCTACACCTTC
CDR3 protein: CASTGQGYGYTF
clone size: .
J gene: TRBJ1-2
V gene: TRBV2
D gene: TRBD1
CDR3 length: 12

CDR3 DNA: TGTGCCAGCAGCTTATTGTACAGGATCAACTATGGCTACACCTTC
CDR3 protein: CASSLLYRINYGYTF
clone size: .
J gene: TRBJ1-2
V gene: TRBV7-2
D gene: .
CDR3 length: 15

CDR3 DNA: TGCGCCAGCAGCTTGGCCGCATCTATGAACACTGAAGCTTTCTTT
CDR3 protein: CASSLAASMNTEAFF
clone size: .
J gene: TRBJ1-1
V gene: TRBV5-1
D gene: .
CDR3 length: 15

CDR3 DNA: TGTGCCACCAGCAGAGGGAGGCGGGAGGGCCTTCTTAATGAGCAGTTCTTC
CDR3 protein: CATSRGRREGLLNEQFF
clone size: .
J gene: TRBJ2-1
V gene: TRBV15
D gene: TRBD2
CDR3 length: 17

CDR3 DNA: TGCGCCAGCAGCTTGGAGTCGGGAAGAAATTCACCCCTCCACTTT
CDR3 protein: CASSLESGRNSPLHF
clone size: .
J gene: TRBJ1-6
V gene: TRBV5-1
D gene: .
CDR3 length: 15

CDR3 DNA: TGTGCCAGCTCACCGGCCGGGACAAGGGCTACCGGGGAGCTGTTTTTT
CDR3 protein: CASSPAGTRATGELFF
clone size: .
J gene: TRBJ2-2
V gene: TRBV18
D gene: .
CDR3 length: 16

CDR3 DNA: TGTGCCAGCAGGGGCGGGAGAATGATAGATACGCAGTATTTT
CDR3 protein: CASRGGRMIDTQYF
clone size: .
J gene: TRBJ2-3
V gene: TRBV6-6
D gene: TRBD2
CDR3 length: 14

CDR3 DNA: TGTGCCAGCACTCGAAGTGGACTAGCGGGCGGCTATGAGCAGTTCTTC
CDR3 protein: CASTRSGLAGGYEQFF
clone size: .
J gene: TRBJ2-1
V gene: TRBV2
D gene: TRBD2
CDR3 length: 16

CDR3 DNA: TGTGCCAGCAGCTTAGGGGTAGGCCTTGGAGCACCCCTCCACTTT
CDR3 protein: CASSLGVGLGAPLHF
clone size: .
J gene: TRBJ1-6
V gene: TRBV7-9
D gene: .
CDR3 length: 15

CDR3 DNA: TGTGCCAGCAGGCTGGGGGGTTCCTATAATTCACCCCTCCACTTT
CDR3 protein: CASRLGGSYNSPLHF
clone size: .
J gene: TRBJ1-6
V gene: TRBV28
D gene: .
CDR3 length: 15

CDR3 DNA: TGCGCCAGCAGCCGACAGACAGCCTACAATGAGCAGTTCTTC
CDR3 protein: CASSRQTAYNEQFF
clone size: .
J gene: TRBJ2-1
V gene: TRBV5-1
D gene: .
CDR3 length: 14

CDR3 DNA: TGTGCCAGCAGCTTGGGCTCTCTAGTATCTGAGACCCAGTACTTC
CDR3 protein: CASSLGSLVSETQYF
clone size: once
J gene: TRBJ2-5
V gene: TRBV5-6
D gene: .
CDR3 length: 15

CDR3 DNA: TGTGCCAGCAGCCAAGGAGGAACACTTGGAAACACCATATATTTT
CDR3 protein: CASSQGGTLGNTIYF
clone size: once
J gene: TRBJ1-3
V gene: TRBV3-1/TRBV3-2
D gene: .
CDR3 length: 15

CDR3 DNA: TGTGCCAGCTCACTATGGGCAGAAGAGACCCAGTACTTC
CDR3 protein: CASSLWAEETQYF
clone size: .
J gene: TRBJ2-5
V gene: TRBV18
D gene: .
CDR3 length: 13